The 13 T cell receptor beta chains listed next were all sequenced from one sample in a study of T cells in Graves' hyperthyroidism and ophthalmopathy. Amplified regions were TCR beta CDR3 sequences from RNA transcripts. The HTBI primer set was used in a first-round RT-PCR of the TCR CDR3. Each CDR3 protein is one row after TCRdb ran MiXCR on the multiplex PCR reads. Of under 700,000 distinct CDR3 sequences listed, about half are singletons. Material for sequencing was peripheral blood or thyroid tissue (not recorded which). The receptors stem from a young woman with Graves' hyperthyroidism.

V and J are TRBV15 and TRBJ2-6, with D possibly being TRBD2 (5 bases). Germline V CDR1 and CDR2: LNHNV, YYDKDF (reference sequence). Trimming cost V 10 bases and J 0 bases, with 25 bases left between them. This CDR3 has 19 amino acids. Here the CDR3 DNA reads TGTGCCAGCAGTTACCTCGGTACAGAAACTAGCTCTGGGGCCAACGTCCTGACTTTC. Its protein is CASSYLGTETSSGANVLTF.

This clonotype has just a few counts. This chain links TRBV19 with TRBJ1-3; no definite D call. The V gene's germline CDR1 is LNHDA and CDR2 SQIVND (reference sequence). The CDR3 is made up of 18 amino acids. The V end was cut by 1 base, the J end by 0 bases, with 16 bases between. CDR3 DNA: TGTGCCAGTAGTATAGGTTTCTTCCTGGAATACTCTGGAAACACCATATATTTT. Amino acids: CASSIGFFLEYSGNTIYF.

The chain recombines TRBV25-1 with TRBJ1-2; tentative D call: TRBD1 (5 bases). This CDR3 has 14 residues. V was shortened by 7 bases and J by 4 bases, with 16 bases between the two germline ends. The V gene's germline CDR1 is MGHDK and CDR2 SYGVNS. The CDR3 DNA reads as TGTGCCAGCACCGACCAACCAGGGACCTATGGCTACACCTTC. This gives the protein CASTDQPGTYGYTF.

This clonotype was recorded a few times. This chain joins TRBV5-8 and TRBJ1-1; 10 nucleotides align to TRBD1. CDR1 and CDR2 from the germline V gene are SGHTS and YDEGEE. The CDR3 has 15 residues. With 2 bases clipped from V and 5 bases from J, the junction kept 6 bases outside the gene matches. The CDR3 bases are TGTGCCAGCAGCTTAACGGGACAGGGGAAAACTGAAGCTTTCTTT. Residues: CASSLTGQGKTEAFF.

As regards this clonotype: This may be a read error: a much more frequent sequence differs by one nucleotide. The J gene is TRBJ1-2, the V gene TRBV7-9, with D possibly being TRBD1 (5 bases). CDR3 length: 14 residues. Germline assignment: CDR1 SEHNR and CDR2 FQNEAQ (reference sequence). The CDR3 region has the DNA TGTGCCAGCAGCTTAGCGGGGCCAGGCTATCGCTACACCTTC. Translated: CASSLAGPGYRYTF.

This clonotype was found many times. V gene TRBV7-4 combines with J gene TRBJ1-5; 11 bases are shared with TRBD1. The germline V gene has CDR1 SGHVT and CDR2 SQSDAQ. J gave up 6 bases and V 11 bases, and 3 bases lay outside the gene matches. This CDR3 comprises 12 residues. In DNA, the CDR3 is TGTGCCGGGACAGGGGGAGGTCAGCCCCAGCATTTT. Protein sequence: CAGTGGGQPQHF.

The chain combines TRBV6-4 with TRBJ1-4; TRBD1 matches 7 bases. Unmatched junction bases numbered 10, after V lost 2 bases and J lost 7 bases. The CDR3 loop spans 16 amino acids. CDR1 is MRHNA, CDR2 SNTAGT, per germline. The DNA for the CDR3 is TGTGCCAGCAGTGACCCTCGACAGGGTGGTGCTGAAAAACTGTTTTTT. Translated: CASSDPRQGGAEKLFF.

This clonotype showed up just a few times. V is TRBV7-2 and J is TRBJ1-1; perhaps TRBD1 as D (5 bases). Germline V gene lookup returns CDR1 SGHTA and CDR2 FQGNSA. Trimming took 8 bases from V and 4 from J, leaving 14 bases between them. This CDR3 comprises 13 residues. The CDR3 DNA follows: TGTGCCAGCTCACCGATTGGGGCCACTGAAGCTTTCTTT. This sequence encodes CASSPIGATEAFF. The full variable domain, with the rest looked up from reference TRBV7-2 and TRBJ1-1, is GAGVSQSPSNKVTEKGKDVELRCDPISGHTALYWYRQSLGQGLEFLIYFQGNSAPDKSGLPSDRFSAERTGGSVSTLTIQRTQQEDSAVYLCASSPIGATEAFFGQGTRLTVV.

The chain carries TRBV29-1 and TRBJ1-2, with D unclear. The CDR3 is 12 amino acids. CDR1 and CDR2 (germline): SQVTM, ANQGSEA. V was pared by 5 bases and J by 0 bases, with 7 bases between. This CDR3 reads CSVPGTNYGYTF. Here the CDR3 DNA reads TGCAGCGTTCCCGGGACTAACTATGGCTACACCTTC.

The DNA of the CDR3 is TGTGCCAGCAGTGAATTCGGTTTAGGGGCCGAGACCCAGTACTTC. Translated: CASSEFGLGAETQYF. The V call is TRBV25-1, the J call TRBJ2-5; D possibly corresponds to TRBD1 (5 bases). CDR3 size: 15 residues. V gave up 1 base and J gave up 5 bases, with 14 bases separating them. Germline assignment: CDR1 MGHDK and CDR2 SYGVNS.

The J gene is TRBJ2-2, the V gene TRBV14; 8 bases map to TRBD2. This CDR3 region has 15 residues. In germline, CDR1 is SGHDN, CDR2 FVKESK. Unmatched junction bases numbered 5, after V lost 4 bases and J lost 4 bases. CDR3 residues: CASSPSGSGTGELFF. CDR3 bases: TGTGCCAGCAGCCCAAGCGGGAGTGGCACCGGGGAGCTGTTTTTT.

This clonotype was observed a few times. This sequence joins TRBV2 and TRBJ2-5; D not certain. CDR1 is SNHLY and CDR2 is FYNNEI in the germline V gene. V was shortened by 7 bases and J by 2 bases, with 5 bases between the two germline ends. CDR3 length: 11 amino acids. The CDR3 coding sequence is TGTGCCAGCAAACGGCAAGAGACCCAGTACTTC. Protein product: CASKRQETQYF.

In regard to this clonotype: Its ends do not fully match the called genes, so a read error is possible. The chain is built from TRBV2 and TRBJ1-2; D not certain. The CDR3 extends over 14 amino acids. Germline loops: CDR1 SNHLY, CDR2 FYNNEI. For the CDR3, the DNA is TGCGCCAGCAGCCAAGATCTGAGATTAAGGGTCTACACCTTC. Translation gives CASSQDLRLRVYTF.